The 11 T cell receptor beta chains reported below all come from one sample, sequenced in a study of T cell repertoires in cytomegalovirus infection. TCRdb re-derived calls from the reads in MiXCR, one entry per CDR3 protein. The sample yields about 600,000 distinct CDR3 sequences, around 24% seen once. The sequenced sample consisted of CD8+ T cells from PBMCs. The receptors stem from a human donor in good health (CMV status not recorded). Some clones in this sample may be carry-over from other donors' samples.

This clonotype has ten or more counts. V and J are TRBV7-9 and TRBJ2-3, with 11 bases fitting TRBD2. Germline V gene lookup returns CDR1 SEHNR and CDR2 FQNEAQ (reference sequence). The V segment lost 5 bases and the J segment 6 bases; nucleotides outside the gene matches: 10. This CDR3 has 16 residues. The CDR3 spells CASSGRSGGVLDTQYF. The CDR3 nucleotides read TGTGCCAGCAGCGGGCGTAGCGGGGGGGTCCTGGATACGCAGTATTTT. Complete variable domain (other parts from reference TRBV7-9 and TRBJ2-3): DTGVSQNPRHKITKRGQNVTFRCDPISEHNRLYWYRQTLGQGPEFLTYFQNEAQLEKSRLLSDRFSAERPKGSFSTLEIQRTEQGDSAMYLCASSGRSGGVLDTQYFGPGTRLTVL.

This clonotype came up many times. V and J are TRBV27 and TRBJ1-2; TRBD1 aligns across 9 bases. The CDR3 is made up of 17 amino acids. With V trimmed by 0 bases and J by 4 bases, 9 bases remained unmatched. The germline V gene has CDR1 MNHEY and CDR2 SMNVEV (reference sequence). CDR3: CASSLSLGQGEGYGYTF. For the CDR3, the DNA is TGTGCCAGCAGTTTATCCTTGGGACAGGGAGAGGGCTATGGCTACACCTTC.

This clonotype was counted at least ten times. This rearrangement joins TRBV11-3 to TRBJ2-3; 8 bases align to TRBD1. Germline V gene data show CDR1 as SGHNT and CDR2 as YENEEA. Unmatched junction bases numbered 13, after V lost 5 bases and J lost 6 bases. The CDR3 length is 16 residues. The DNA for the CDR3 is TGTGCCAGCAGCCGTCGGACAGGGAGCGCGGCTGATACGCAGTATTTT. It yields the protein CASSRRTGSAADTQYF.

This clonotype has a handful of counts. The chain uses TRBV29-1 and TRBJ2-7; no clear D gene. Deletions cut 8 bases from V and 5 bases from J, with 13 bases between. Germline V gene lookup returns CDR1 SQVTM and CDR2 ANQGSEA. The CDR3 has 11 residues. This CDR3 reads CSILAGDEQYF. The CDR3 DNA is TGCAGCATACTCGCTGGGGACGAGCAGTACTTC.

The genes are TRBV4-1 and TRBJ2-3; D may be TRBD2 (5 bases). CDR3 length equals 16 residues. Trimming removed 0 bases at V and 2 bases at J, with 12 bases between. Germline V lookup: CDR1 MGHRA, CDR2 YSYEKL. The CDR3 bases are TGCGCCAGCAGCCAAGACGGGAATCCAGCCACAGATACGCAGTATTTT. Translated, it gives CASSQDGNPATDTQYF.

This clonotype came up many times. This chain links TRBV7-3 with TRBJ2-1; 11 positions match TRBD2. Germline V lookup: CDR1 SGHTA, CDR2 FQGTGA. This CDR3 has 15 residues. The trim removed 4 bases at V and 8 bases at J, leaving 7 bases unmatched. The CDR3 here is CASSWISGGADEQFF. CDR3 nucleotides: TGTGCCAGCAGCTGGATTAGCGGGGGGGCGGATGAGCAGTTCTTC.

The CDR3 nucleotides are TGTGCCAGCAGTTACAAGAATTCACCCCTCCACTTT. Its protein is CASSYKNSPLHF. This chain connects TRBV6-5 to TRBJ1-6, with D hard to call. Germline V gene data show CDR1 as MNHEY and CDR2 as SVGAGI. V lost 2 bases to trimming and J lost 7 bases, with 3 bases between them. The CDR3 extends over 12 amino acids.

This clonotype was found a few times. The CDR3 region is CATSRDLAGPSAGELFF. DNA for the CDR3: TGTGCCACCAGCAGAGATCTAGCGGGGCCATCGGCCGGGGAGCTGTTTTTT. The genes are TRBV15 and TRBJ2-2; the match to TRBD2 covers 9 bases. Trimming took 0 bases from V and 6 from J; bases not matched to a gene: 8. The length of the CDR3 is 17 residues. Looked up from germline, CDR1 is LNHNV and CDR2 is YYDKDF (reference sequence).

The chain has TRBV4-2 and TRBJ1-1; a possible D gene is TRBD1 (5 bases). Germline V lookup: CDR1 LGHNA, CDR2 YNFKEQ. Trimming removed 4 bases at V and 0 bases at J, with 12 bases between. CDR3 length equals 15 residues. Here the CDR3 DNA reads TGTGCCAGCAGCCCCTGGGAGGGGATGAACACTGAAGCTTTCTTT. Its protein is CASSPWEGMNTEAFF.

On this clonotype itself: Being one base from a much bigger clone, this may be a read error. The chain's CDR3 is CAGEAGGRNEQFF. The CDR3 DNA follows: TGTGCCGGCGAGGCGGGGGGGAGGAATGAGCAGTTCTTC. The chain uses TRBV7-1 and TRBJ2-1; 9 bases fit TRBD2. TRBV7-1 is flagged as an ORF with uncertain function. The CDR3 has 13 amino acids. With 11 bases clipped from V and 7 bases from J, the junction kept 9 bases outside the gene matches.

V gene TRBV14 combines with J gene TRBJ2-2; no clear D. The V gene lost 6 bases and the J gene lost 2 bases, with 7 bases spanning the gap. CDR1 and CDR2 (germline): SGHDN, FVKESK. There are 13 residues in the CDR3. CDR3 amino acids: CASRPENTGELFF. The DNA of the CDR3 is TGTGCCAGCAGACCGGAAAACACCGGGGAGCTGTTTTTT. The whole variable domain, filled in from reference TRBV14 and TRBJ2-2, reads EAGVTQFPSHSVIEKGQTVTLRCDPISGHDNLYWYRRVMGKEIKFLLHFVKESKQDESGMPNNRFLAERTGGTYSTLKVQPAELEDSGVYFCASRPENTGELFFGEGSRLTVL.